Shown below are 19 T cell receptor beta chains from a single sample sequenced in a study of blood T cell repertoires in COVID-19. TCRdb keeps only in-frame clones here, not all; method: immunoSEQ multiplex PCR. The data contain a few hundred thousand clones, roughly nine tenths of them singletons. Sequenced: peripheral blood. Every receptor here comes from a woman between 35 and 50 years old who had recovered from COVID-19.

Of note for this clone: In the same sample, other DNA sequences code for this CDR3. The chain has TRBV3-1 (or the pseudogene TRBV3-2) and TRBJ2-6; the D gene is possibly TRBD2 (5 bases). Looked up from germline, CDR1 is LGHDT and CDR2 is YNNKEL (reference sequence). The CDR3 totals 15 residues. Trimming pared 1 base from V and 4 bases from J, leaving 8 bases between. The CDR3 here is CASSQGGAGANVLTF. As DNA, the CDR3 is TGTGCCAGCAGCCAAGGGGGAGCCGGGGCCAACGTCCTGACTTTC.

The chain uses TRBV2 and TRBJ2-7; 8 bases agree with TRBD1. The germline V gene has CDR1 SNHLY and CDR2 FYNNEI. The CDR3 length is 17 residues. V shed 8 bases and J 2 bases; nucleotides not matched to a gene: 17. The CDR3 loop reads CASLGTGKGKETYEQYF. CDR3 bases: TGTGCCAGCCTCGGGACAGGAAAGGGGAAAGAGACCTACGAGCAGTACTTC.

The CDR3 reads CASSSPHRGAYEQYF. In nucleotides, the CDR3 is TGTGCCAGCAGCTCCCCCCACCGGGGTGCCTACGAGCAGTACTTC. The chain combines TRBV11-2 with TRBJ2-7; D possibly corresponds to TRBD2 (5 bases). Germline V gene sequence: CDR1 SGHAT, CDR2 FQNNGV. The length of the CDR3 is 15 residues. V lost 4 bases and J 2 bases, leaving 15 bases between the germline ends.

The V gene is TRBV27, the J gene TRBJ2-3; the D gene is possibly TRBD2 (5 bases). Per the germline V gene, CDR1 is MNHEY and CDR2 is SMNVEV (reference sequence). The CDR3 contains 12 residues. Trimming took 5 bases from V and 6 from J, leaving 9 bases between them. CDR3 amino acids: CASSPLGDTQYF. CDR3 in DNA: TGTGCCAGCAGTCCACTAGGCGATACGCAGTATTTT.

The chain uses TRBV15 and TRBJ2-3; 12 nucleotides match TRBD2. CDR1 and CDR2 from the germline V gene are LNHNV and YYDKDF (reference sequence). CDR3 length equals 16 residues. Unmatched junction bases numbered 3, after V lost 3 bases and J lost 2 bases. Here the CDR3 DNA reads TGTGCCACCAGCAGTGGACTAGCGGGAACCACAGATACGCAGTATTTT. Protein: CATSSGLAGTTDTQYF.

The chain recombines TRBV28 with TRBJ2-5, with unresolved D. With 2 bases removed from V and 4 bases from J, the gap between germline ends came to 8 bases. Germline V gene lookup returns CDR1 MDHEN and CDR2 SYDVKM. The CDR3 is made up of 13 amino acids. This CDR3 reads CASSLGVPETQYF. The CDR3 DNA is TGTGCCAGCAGTTTAGGAGTACCAGAGACCCAGTACTTC.

The V call is TRBV9, the J call TRBJ2-4; TRBD2 matches 8 bases. CDR1 is SGDLS and CDR2 is YYNGEE in the germline V gene. The V gene end was trimmed by 6 bases and the J gene end by 6 bases; junction bases not matched to a gene: 8. This CDR3 has 14 residues. CDR3 nucleotides: TGTGCCAGCAAGCCAGGGAGCGGGGGAAACATTCAGTACTTC. Its translation: CASKPGSGGNIQYF.

This clone was observed a single time. The chain employs TRBV19 and TRBJ1-1; TRBD1 aligns across 8 bases. V was clipped by 5 bases and J by 3 bases; unmatched bases: 5. Per germline, CDR1 LNHDA and CDR2 SQIVND (reference sequence). The CDR3 spans 14 residues. The CDR3: CASSVDRGDTEAFF. DNA for the CDR3: TGTGCCAGTAGTGTCGACAGGGGCGACACTGAAGCTTTCTTT.

The chain joins TRBV9 to TRBJ2-1; TRBD2 matches at 11 bases. The CDR3 runs 20 residues. J was trimmed by 0 bases and V by 1 base; bases with no gene match: 12. The germline V gene has CDR1 SGDLS and CDR2 YYNGEE. The CDR3 here is CASSVMTLAGGLPSYNEQFF. In DNA, the CDR3 is TGTGCCAGCAGCGTAATGACCCTAGCGGGGGGCCTCCCCTCCTACAATGAGCAGTTCTTC. The entire variable domain, with the rest obtained from reference TRBV9 and TRBJ2-1, is as follows: DSGVTQTPKHLITATGQRVTLRCSPRSGDLSVYWYQQSLDQGLQFLIQYYNGEERAKGNILERFSAQQFPDLHSELNLSSLELGDSALYFCASSVMTLAGGLPSYNEQFFGPGTRLTVL.

This clone has only one observation. J is TRBJ2-5 and V is TRBV6-5, with D perhaps matching TRBD2 (5 bases). In germline, CDR1 is MNHEY, CDR2 SVGAGI. The V and J ends lost 4 bases and 5 bases respectively, with 14 bases between them. CDR3 size: 14 residues. CDR3 residues: CASSFRKEGETQYF. CDR3 DNA: TGTGCCAGCAGTTTTCGCAAAGAGGGCGAGACCCAGTACTTC.

This chain uses TRBV4-1 with TRBJ1-2; D is perhaps TRBD1 (6 bases). This CDR3 region has 16 residues. Germline V gene data show CDR1 as MGHRA and CDR2 as YSYEKL. Trimming took off 0 bases at V and 3 bases at J, with 14 bases between the two ends. DNA of the CDR3: TGCGCCAGCAGCCAAGAATGGGCGGGGGCGGACTATGGCTACACCTTC. Translation: CASSQEWAGADYGYTF.

The rearrangement uses TRBV7-3 and TRBJ2-1; 7 bases are a match to TRBD1. The CDR3 spans 15 residues. J was trimmed by 4 bases and V by 6 bases; bases with no gene match: 9. Germline-derived CDR1 and CDR2 are SGHTA and FQGTGA. CDR3 in DNA: TGTGCCAGCAGGGAAACCGGGACAGCTTACAATGAGCAGTTCTTC. Residues: CASRETGTAYNEQFF. Full variable domain (missing parts from reference TRBV7-3 and TRBJ2-1): GAGVSQTPSNKVTEKGKYVELRCDPISGHTALYWYRQSLGQGPEFLIYFQGTGAADDSGLPNDRFFAVRPEGSVSTLKIQRTERGDSAVYLCASRETGTAYNEQFFGPGTRLTVL.

This chain connects TRBV2 to TRBJ1-2, with TRBD1 matching over 9 bases. The junction had 5 bases not matched to a gene; V was cut back by 7 bases and J by 2 bases. Per germline, CDR1 SNHLY and CDR2 FYNNEI. The length of the CDR3 is 14 residues. DNA for the CDR3: TGTGCCAGCAATACAGGGGGCAGGAACTATGGCTACACCTTC. Amino acid sequence: CASNTGGRNYGYTF.

The chain employs TRBV4-3 and TRBJ2-2; D remains ambiguous. Between the trimmed V and J ends, which lost 0 bases and 7 bases, there was a span of 3 bases. Germline V gives CDR1 LGHNA, CDR2 YSLEER. The CDR3 is 12 amino acids. In nucleotides, the CDR3 is TGCGCCAGCAGCCAAGACGGCGGGGAGCTGTTTTTT. Its translation is CASSQDGGELFF.

This chain uses TRBV18 with TRBJ2-5; 7 nucleotides match TRBD1. Germline values: CDR1 KGHSH, CDR2 LQKENI. The V and J ends lost 3 bases and 5 bases, in that order; junction bases with no gene match: 3. The length of the CDR3 is 13 residues. The CDR3 sequence: CASSPGRGETQYF. The CDR3 DNA sequence: TGTGCCAGCTCACCGGGCAGGGGGGAGACCCAGTACTTC.

V gene TRBV10-1 combines with J gene TRBJ2-7; 9 bases are shared with TRBD1. The germline V gene has CDR1 WNHNN and CDR2 SYGVQD (reference sequence). The V segment lost 6 bases and the J segment 4 bases; nucleotides outside the gene matches: 4. The CDR3 length is 13 residues. CDR3 region: CASRRDRVYEQYV. DNA of the CDR3: TGCGCCAGCAGACGGGACAGGGTGTACGAGCAGTACGTC.

The chain joins TRBV29-1 to TRBJ2-3; D is possibly TRBD1 (5 bases). The V gene's germline CDR1 is SQVTM and CDR2 ANQGSEA. V lost 3 bases, J lost 0 bases, and 16 bases lay in between. CDR3 length equals 16 residues. The CDR3 DNA follows: TGCAGCGTTGATGGACCTATGGGGCTGAGCACAGATACGCAGTATTTT. This gives the protein CSVDGPMGLSTDTQYF.

V and J are TRBV27 and TRBJ2-2; no reliable D call. Germline assignment: CDR1 MNHEY and CDR2 SMNVEV (reference sequence). CDR3 length: 15 residues. Trimming left V 2 bases short and J 1 base short, with 8 bases between. The CDR3 DNA reads as TGTGCCAGCAGTTTAAACCGGTGGAACACCGGGGAGCTGTTTTTT. It yields the protein CASSLNRWNTGELFF.

The genes are TRBV2 and TRBJ1-5, with TRBD1 identical over 8 bases. With 5 bases clipped from V and 4 bases from J, the junction kept 4 bases outside the gene matches. Germline CDR1 reads SNHLY; CDR2 reads FYNNEI. The CDR3 totals 14 residues. In DNA form, the CDR3 reads TGTGCCAGCAGTCTCGACAGGGGTAATCAGCCCCAGCATTTT. Protein product: CASSLDRGNQPQHF.